This T cell receptor (beta chain) emerged from a study of blood T cell repertoires in COVID-19. Study overall: Acute and convalescent COVID-19 specimens originated in the United States, Italy and Spain. The analysed material was cDNA or gDNA that came from T cells, B-cell-depleted T cells, or PBMCs.

Per the study methods: Estimation of nucleated cell counts was performed using reference gene primer amplification. Measured with immunoSEQ multiplex PCR; TCRdb has only the in-frame clones, and not every one. The D gene and trimming were derived from the DNA, and the V and J assignments and clone size from that table. The sample lists 40,000 to 50,000 clones, around 73% occurring once. Sequenced sample: peripheral blood. This TCR derives from a woman in her seventies with acute or convalescent COVID-19.

The CDR3 region is CASSPGTGLVNQPQHF. CDR3 coding DNA: TGTGCCAGCAGCCCGGGGACAGGACTAGTCAATCAGCCCCAGCATTTT. This chain uses TRBV7-9 with TRBJ1-5; 8 bases match TRBD1. The germline V gene has CDR1 SEHNR and CDR2 FQNEAQ (reference sequence). The V gene end was trimmed by 5 bases and the J gene end by 3 bases; junction bases not matched to a gene: 9. The length of the CDR3 is 16 residues.